This T cell receptor (beta chain) stems from a study of cytomegalovirus exposure and HLA in healthy donors. Study at large: Out of a few hundred genotyped donors, roughly 80% belonged to the Caucasian-associated ancestry cluster.

Every donor was a healthy person donating bone marrow. Points from the study as a whole: The investigators catalogued 150 to 200 TCR beta chains as cytomegalovirus-associated.

A note on this clone: Its antigen is still unknown.

The length of the CDR3 is 14 residues. V was pared by 3 bases and J by 3 bases, with 12 bases between. The germline V gene encodes CDR1 SGHDT and CDR2 YYEEEE. The PCR had 60 Vbeta and 13 Jbeta primers. The data were produced by immunoSEQ multiplex PCR, yet TCRdb's version contains in-frame clones alone and is incomplete. Of about 98,000 clones in the sample, under 70% were seen once. The clonotype comes from a man between 45 and 60 years old in good health and CMV-seronegative. The V gene is TRBV5-6, the J gene TRBJ1-1, with a tentative D call TRBD1 (5 bases). Input material: PBMCs. The CDR3 nucleotides are TGTGCCAGCAGCTGGCAGGGTCGGGACACTGAAGCTTTCTTT. It specifies CASSWQGRDTEAFF.